The 14 T cell receptor beta chains presented below share a single source sample, sequenced in a study of identical twins. One entry per CDR3 protein results from TCRdb running MiXCR on the 5' RACE reads. The sample includes over 600,000 distinct CDR3 sequences, 21% of them seen just once. These data were also filed under a second study, of T cells expressing NK-cell markers.

Source material: PBMCs. These receptor sequences come from a woman in her late teens or twenties in good health.

This clonotype turned up a few times. This rearrangement joins TRBV5-1 to TRBJ2-4; D might be TRBD2 (7 bases). The length of the CDR3 is 19 residues. In germline, CDR1 is SGHRS, CDR2 YFSETQ. The V end was cut by 0 bases, the J end by 1 base, with 20 bases between. The CDR3 sequence: CASSLGAGVTGGAKNIQYF. The CDR3 DNA reads as TGCGCCAGCAGCTTGGGAGCAGGGGTGACGGGAGGCGCCAAAAACATTCAGTACTTC.

This clonotype has more than one count but fewer than ten. The V and J genes are TRBV20-1 and TRBJ1-6, with D possibly being TRBD1 (6 bases). Per the germline V gene, CDR1 is DFQATT and CDR2 is SNEGSKA (reference sequence). Trimming shortened V by 1 base and J by 6 bases, and 7 bases separated the two germline ends. The CDR3 runs 13 residues. The CDR3 loop reads CSARAGANSPLHF. For the CDR3, the DNA is TGCAGTGCTAGAGCGGGGGCTAATTCACCCCTCCACTTT.

This clonotype came up a few times. The chain combines TRBV5-1 with TRBJ2-1, with 11 bases that match TRBD2. The germline V gene encodes CDR1 SGHRS and CDR2 YFSETQ. Trimming at V came to 9 bases and at J to 8 bases, leaving 13 bases not matched to a gene. The CDR3 runs to 15 residues. CDR3 coding DNA: TGCGCCACCTCCCGACTAGCGGGGATGTCCTATGAGCAGTTCTTC. Residues: CATSRLAGMSYEQFF.

The chain links TRBV5-1 to TRBJ2-7, with 9 positions matching TRBD2. J lost 4 bases, V lost 0 bases, and 5 bases had no gene match. Germline CDR1 and CDR2: SGHRS and YFSETQ. The CDR3 is 15 residues long. The CDR3 loop reads CASSLGLAGFYEQYF. CDR3 sequence (DNA): TGCGCCAGCAGCTTGGGGCTAGCGGGATTTTACGAGCAGTACTTC. Drawing the rest from reference TRBV5-1 and TRBJ2-7, the complete variable domain is KAGVTQTPRYLIKTRGQQVTLSCSPISGHRSVSWYQQTPGQGLQFLFEYFSETQRNKGNFPGRFSGRQFSNSRSEMNVSTLELGDSALYLCASSLGLAGFYEQYFGPGTRLTVT.

Ten or more counts support this clonotype. This chain joins TRBV6-1 and TRBJ2-7; 9 bases fit TRBD1. Germline CDR1 and CDR2: MNHNS and SASEGT. This CDR3 has 15 residues. V lost 4 bases and J lost 2; bases outside the gene matches: 6. The CDR3 sequence: CASSAYRDRAYEQYF. CDR3 DNA sequence: TGTGCCAGCAGTGCCTACCGGGACAGGGCCTACGAGCAGTACTTC.

This clonotype appeared a few times. The chain combines TRBV21-1 with TRBJ2-1. TRBV21-1 is marked as a pseudogene. The CDR3 sequence is 14 residues long. CDR3 sequence: CASIRVQVYNEQFF. The CDR3 DNA sequence: TGTGCCAGCATCCGCGTCCAGGTGTACAATGAGCAGTTCTTC.

In this sample, this clonotype turned up many times. CDR3 residues: CASSSTGTGLSSYNEQFF. CDR3 bases: TGTGCCAGCAGTTCAACCGGGACAGGCCTAAGCTCCTACAATGAGCAGTTCTTC. The chain combines TRBV12-3 or TRBV12-4 with TRBJ2-1; 8 bases map to TRBD1. V gave up 4 bases and J gave up 0 bases; unmatched junction bases: 11. This CDR3 has 18 amino acids.

The rearrangement uses TRBV12-3 or TRBV12-4 and TRBJ2-7, with no clear D. CDR3 length: 13 amino acids. Trimming shortened V by 5 bases and J by 0 bases, and 8 bases separated the two germline ends. CDR3 region: CASSLLPSYEQYF. CDR3 nucleotides: TGTGCCAGCAGTCTCTTACCCTCCTACGAGCAGTACTTC.

The genes are TRBV10-3 and TRBJ2-3, with 10 bases identical to TRBD2. V lost 4 bases, J lost 5 bases, and 0 bases stayed unmatched. This CDR3 region has 13 residues. Germline CDR1 is ENHRY and CDR2 is SYGVKD. The CDR3 sequence: CAISVAGGDTQYF. The CDR3 coding sequence is TGTGCCATCAGTGTAGCGGGAGGAGATACGCAGTATTTT.

This clonotype was observed many times. V gene TRBV24-1 combines with J gene TRBJ2-2; perhaps TRBD2 as D (6 bases). The CDR3 has 18 residues. CDR1 is KGHDR and CDR2 is SFDVKD in the germline V gene. V was pared by 3 bases and J by 0 bases, with 16 bases between. The CDR3 DNA follows: TGTGCCACCAGTGATCCACCCGGGACTGGGACGAACACCGGGGAGCTGTTTTTT. Translation: CATSDPPGTGTNTGELFF.

The chain joins TRBV7-9 to TRBJ2-1; no clear D. CDR1 is SEHNR and CDR2 is FQNEAQ in the germline V gene (reference sequence). The V and J ends lost 5 bases and 1 base respectively, with 18 bases between them. CDR3 length equals 17 residues. Here the CDR3 DNA reads TGTGCCAGCAGCCTCCGTGCGGTCCAATTGTCCTACAATGAGCAGTTCTTC. Translating it yields CASSLRAVQLSYNEQFF.

The sample holds a few counts of this clonotype. The V and J genes are TRBV5-1 and TRBJ2-1; a weak D match, TRBD2 (6 bases). CDR1 is SGHRS and CDR2 is YFSETQ in the germline V gene. This CDR3 has 14 amino acids. V lost 0 bases and J lost 7, with 11 bases in between. In DNA form, the CDR3 reads TGCGCCAGCAGCTTGGTGGAGGGTAGTAATGAGCAGTTCTTC. It codes for CASSLVEGSNEQFF.

This sequence joins TRBV10-2 and TRBJ2-3; TRBD2 matches 9 bases. Germline V lookup: CDR1 WSHSY, CDR2 SAAADI. The CDR3 totals 15 residues. V lost 10 bases to trimming and J lost 9 bases; unmatched junction nucleotides: 17. In nucleotides, the CDR3 is TGCGCCACGTCATCCCAGCGGGGGGCCTGGGGGACGCAGTATTTT. Its translation is CATSSQRGAWGTQYF.

This clonotype was seen more than once but under ten times. The chain uses TRBV10-3 and TRBJ2-3, with a tentative D call TRBD2 (5 bases). Germline CDR1 is ENHRY and CDR2 is SYGVKD. Trimming pared 6 bases from V and 1 base from J, leaving 11 bases between. This CDR3 has 14 residues. The CDR3 sequence: CAISVTRRTDTQYF. The CDR3 nucleotides are TGTGCCATCAGCGTTACTAGGCGCACAGATACGCAGTATTTT.